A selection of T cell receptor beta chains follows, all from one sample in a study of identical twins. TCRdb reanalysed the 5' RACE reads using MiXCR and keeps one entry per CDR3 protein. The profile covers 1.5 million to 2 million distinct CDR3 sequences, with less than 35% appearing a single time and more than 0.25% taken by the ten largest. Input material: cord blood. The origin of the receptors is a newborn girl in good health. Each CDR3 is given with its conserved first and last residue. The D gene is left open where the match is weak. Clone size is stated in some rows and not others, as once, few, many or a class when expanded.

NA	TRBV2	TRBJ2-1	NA	TGTGCCACCCTGCGATGGGGGCGGAATGAGCAGTTCTTC	CATLRWGRNEQFF
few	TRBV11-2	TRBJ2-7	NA	TGTGCCAGCAGCTTATCCACAGGGATTACCTACGAGCAGTACTTC	CASSLSTGITYEQYF
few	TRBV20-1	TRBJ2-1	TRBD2	TGCAGTGCAAGAACCCCGGGACTATACTACAATGAGCAGTTCTTC	CSARTPGLYYNEQFF
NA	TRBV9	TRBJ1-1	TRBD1	TGTGCCAGCAGCGTTCAGGGGGCGGGTGACACTGAAGCTTTCTTT	CASSVQGAGDTEAFF
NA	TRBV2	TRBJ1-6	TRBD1	TGTGCCAGCAGTGAAAGACAGGGTAATTCACCCCTCCACTTT	CASSERQGNSPLHF
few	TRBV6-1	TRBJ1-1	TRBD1	TGTGCCAGCAGTGACAGGGGGCGGAACACTGAAGCTTTCTTT	CASSDRGRNTEAFF
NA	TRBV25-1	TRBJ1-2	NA	TGTGCCAGCAGTGAACTGGCCACCGTCTATGGCTACACCTTC	CASSELATVYGYTF
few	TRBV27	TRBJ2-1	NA	TGTGCCAGCAGTTTTTGGGACGACAAGGGTGAGCAGTTCTTC	CASSFWDDKGEQFF
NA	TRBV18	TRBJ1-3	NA	TGTGCCAGCTCACCAGTCGCAGGGCCAGGAAACACCATATATTTT	CASSPVAGPGNTIYF
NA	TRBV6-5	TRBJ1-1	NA	TGTGCCAGCAGTGGCCAGGGATGGGCTTTCTTT	CASSGQGWAFF
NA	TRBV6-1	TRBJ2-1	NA	TGTGCCAGCAGTGAACAAGTTGGCAATGAGCAGTTCTTC	CASSEQVGNEQFF
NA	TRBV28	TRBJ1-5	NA	TGTGCCAGCACCCGACAGCGCAATCAGCCCCAGCATTTT	CASTRQRNQPQHF
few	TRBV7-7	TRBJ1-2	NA	TGTGCTAGCAGCTTAATCCTGGAGGGAGGCTACACCTTC	CASSLILEGGYTF
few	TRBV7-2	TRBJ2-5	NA	TGTGCCAGCAGCTCCGCCCCCAGCAGGGGCTTTCAAGAGACCCAGTACTTC	CASSSAPSRGFQETQYF
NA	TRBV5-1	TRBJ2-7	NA	TGCGCCAGCAGCTTGACATCGGCGCAGCCTCCGTTTGAGCAGTACTTC	CASSLTSAQPPFEQYF
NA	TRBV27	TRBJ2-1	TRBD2	TGTGCCAGCAGCCACCTACTAGCGGCGAACTACAATGAGCAGTTCTTC	CASSHLLAANYNEQFF
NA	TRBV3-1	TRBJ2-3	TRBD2	TGTGCCAGCAGCCAAAGGACTAGCGGGGGGACCACAGATACGCAGTATTTT	CASSQRTSGGTTDTQYF
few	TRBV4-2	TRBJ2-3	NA	TGTGCCAGCAGCCAGGCCCCGCTTGCCAGAGCGCAGTATTTT	CASSQAPLARAQYF
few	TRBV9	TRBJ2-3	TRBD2	TGTGCCAGCAGCGTCTTTGGGACTAGCGGAGATACGCAGTATTTT	CASSVFGTSGDTQYF
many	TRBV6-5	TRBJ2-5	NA	TGTGCCAGCAGTTCCACTCACCCATTAGGGGTTGAAGAGACCCAGTACTTC	CASSSTHPLGVEETQYF
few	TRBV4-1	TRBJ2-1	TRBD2	TGCGCCAGCAGCCAAGATCAGGGACTAGCGGGGTCCTTTTACAATGAGCAGTTCTTC	CASSQDQGLAGSFYNEQFF
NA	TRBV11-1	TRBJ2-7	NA	TGTGCCAGCAGCTTACCCCCAGGATCCGAGCAGTACTTC	CASSLPPGSEQYF
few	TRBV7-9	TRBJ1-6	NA	TGTGCCAGCAGCTTAGGACGGAAGACTTCACCCCTCCACTTT	CASSLGRKTSPLHF
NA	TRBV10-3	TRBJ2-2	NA	TGTGCCATCAGGGCCGGTACGTCGAACACCGGGGAGCTGTTTTTT	CAIRAGTSNTGELFF
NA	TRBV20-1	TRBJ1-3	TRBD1	TGCAGTGCTGCCCAGGACAGGGCCGGAAACACCATATATTTT	CSAAQDRAGNTIYF
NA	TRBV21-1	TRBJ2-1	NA	TGTGCCAGCAGCAAATGGAGCGGACCTTACAATGAGCAGTTCTTC	CASSKWSGPYNEQFF
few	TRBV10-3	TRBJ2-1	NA	TGTGCCATCCTTTCCGGTGGGAGTGCGTACAATGAGCAGTTCTTC	CAILSGGSAYNEQFF
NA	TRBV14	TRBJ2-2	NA	TGTGCCAGCAGCCAACGAGACCCTTTCGCCGGGGAGCTGTTTTTT	CASSQRDPFAGELFF
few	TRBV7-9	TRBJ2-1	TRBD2	TGTGCCAGCAGCTTAGTGCCTCGGCTAGCGGAATCCTACAATGAGCAGTTCTTC	CASSLVPRLAESYNEQFF
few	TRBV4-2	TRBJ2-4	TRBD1	TGTGCCAGCAGCCAAGAGACAGGGGGGAACATTCAGTACTTC	CASSQETGGNIQYF
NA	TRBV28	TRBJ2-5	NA	TGTGCCAGCAGTTTACGCGGGCCTGGGGAGACCCAGTACTTC	CASSLRGPGETQYF
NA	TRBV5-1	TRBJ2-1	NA	TGCGCCAGCAGCTCTCCACAGGGAGGACCCTACAATGAGCAGTTCTTC	CASSSPQGGPYNEQFF
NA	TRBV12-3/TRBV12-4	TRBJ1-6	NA	TGTGCCAGCAGTATGACAACAGGGCATAATTCACCCCTCCACTTT	CASSMTTGHNSPLHF
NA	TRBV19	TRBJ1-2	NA	TGTGCCAGTAGTATGGGCCGTGACAGGTTCTATGGCTACACCTTC	CASSMGRDRFYGYTF
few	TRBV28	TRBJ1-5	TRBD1	TGTGCCAGCAGTTTATCCGGACAGGGACCCAATCAGCCCCAGCATTTT	CASSLSGQGPNQPQHF
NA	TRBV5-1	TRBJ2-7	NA	TGCGCCAGCAGCTTGATCTCGTACTCCTACAATGAGCAGTACTTC	CASSLISYSYNEQYF
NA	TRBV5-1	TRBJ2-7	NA	TGCGCCAGCAGCTGTAGGCAGGACTACGAGCAGTACTTC	CASSCRQDYEQYF
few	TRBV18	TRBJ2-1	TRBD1	TGTGCCAGCTCACCACCGCGACAGGGGGCCTACAATGAGCAGTTCTTC	CASSPPRQGAYNEQFF
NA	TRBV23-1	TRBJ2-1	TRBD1	TGCGCCAGCAGTCAGGGACAGGGTGGGGAGACCCAGTTCTTC	CASSQGQGGETQFF
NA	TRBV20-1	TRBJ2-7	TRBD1	TGCAGTGCTAGTACGGGGACAGGGACCTACGAGCAGTACTTC	CSASTGTGTYEQYF
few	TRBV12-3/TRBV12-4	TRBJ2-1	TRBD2	TGTGCCAGCAGTAAACTAGCGGGTTTAGCGTACAATGAGCAGTTCTTC	CASSKLAGLAYNEQFF
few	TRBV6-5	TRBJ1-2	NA	TGTGCCAGCGGGGCTAGGGTGAACTATGGCTACACCTTC	CASGARVNYGYTF
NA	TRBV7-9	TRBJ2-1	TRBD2	TGTGCCAGCAGCGTGGGACTAGCGGGGGCCTGGTTCTTC	CASSVGLAGAWFF
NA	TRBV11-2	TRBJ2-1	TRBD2	TGTGCCAGCAGCTTTGTACTAGCGGCCTACAATGAGCAGTTCTTC	CASSFVLAAYNEQFF
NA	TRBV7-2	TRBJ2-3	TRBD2	TGTGCCAGCAGCTTACGGACTAGCGGGGGTCGCTACGATACGCAGTATTTT	CASSLRTSGGRYDTQYF
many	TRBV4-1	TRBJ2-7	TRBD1	TGCGCCAGCAGCCAAGATGACAGGGGCTACGAGCAGTACTTC	CASSQDDRGYEQYF
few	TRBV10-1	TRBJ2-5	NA	TGCGCCAGCAGCGGGGGCCTCAGGGAGACCCAGTACTTC	CASSGGLRETQYF